The next 25 T cell receptor beta chains were all read from a single sample in a study of cytomegalovirus exposure and HLA in healthy donors. The primer mix had 60 Vbeta and 13 Jbeta primers. Assay: immunoSEQ multiplex PCR; the TCRdb copy retains only in-frame clones and omits some. The sample lists some 130,000 clones; 70% to 80% were seen once. The source material was PBMCs. These receptor sequences come from a woman aged 45 to 65 in good health and CMV-seronegative.

This clone was detected only a few times. The chain has TRBV4-1 and TRBJ2-1; TRBD1 agrees at 10 bases. J lost 8 bases, V lost 4 bases, and 8 bases had no gene match. The CDR3 has 15 residues. The germline CDR1 and CDR2 sequences are MGHRA and YSYEKL. The CDR3 coding sequence is TGCGCCAGCAGCCGCATATGGGGGACAGGGGATGAGCAGTTCTTC. The encoded protein is CASSRIWGTGDEQFF.

This chain uses TRBV2 with TRBJ2-5; D remains ambiguous. Germline V gives CDR1 SNHLY, CDR2 FYNNEI. Trimming left V 4 bases short and J 5 bases short, with 14 bases between. The CDR3 is made up of 14 amino acids. The CDR3 loop is CASSGRNRRETQYF. The CDR3 DNA follows: TGTGCCAGCAGTGGGAGAAATCGGCGGGAGACCCAGTACTTC.

This clone was detected only a few times. The J gene is TRBJ1-5, the V gene TRBV6-1; D possibly corresponds to TRBD1 (5 bases). The germline V gene encodes CDR1 MNHNS and CDR2 SASEGT. V was pared by 2 bases and J by 6 bases, with 23 bases between. The CDR3 runs to 18 residues. The CDR3 spells CASSEWPGGGERGQPQHF. The CDR3 DNA reads as TGTGCCAGCAGTGAATGGCCCGGGGGAGGGGAAAGGGGTCAGCCCCAGCATTTT.

The CDR3 loop is CASSYSGSGSYNEQFF. The CDR3 DNA reads TGTGCCAGCAGTTACTCGGGGAGCGGGAGCTACAATGAGCAGTTCTTC. The chain recombines TRBV6-5 with TRBJ2-1, with 8 bases identical to TRBD2. Germline CDR1 reads MNHEY; CDR2 reads SVGAGI. V shed 0 bases, J shed 3 bases, and the junction held 4 bases outside the gene matches. There are 16 residues in the CDR3.

This chain uses TRBV30 with TRBJ1-5, with D possibly TRBD1 on 6 matching bases. CDR1 and CDR2 from the germline V gene are GTSNPN and SVGIG (reference sequence). V was pared by 1 base and J by 5 bases, with 12 bases between. The CDR3 covers 14 residues. The CDR3 loop is CAWSGGQGYQPQHF. Here the CDR3 DNA reads TGTGCCTGGAGTGGGGGGCAGGGCTATCAGCCCCAGCATTTT.

V is TRBV4-2 and J is TRBJ1-2, with 8 bases identical to TRBD1. J was trimmed by 7 bases and V by 2 bases; bases with no gene match: 9. This CDR3 spans 15 amino acids. The germline V gene has CDR1 LGHNA and CDR2 YNFKEQ. CDR3 loop: CASSQYRTGNGGYTF. The CDR3 nucleotides are TGTGCCAGCAGCCAATACCGGACAGGGAATGGTGGCTACACCTTC.

This rearrangement joins TRBV6-5 to TRBJ1-5; perhaps TRBD1 as D (5 bases). Per germline, CDR1 MNHEY and CDR2 SVGAGI. The CDR3 is 15 residues long. V lost 0 bases, J lost 2 bases, and 8 bases lay in between. This CDR3 reads CASSYSQQGNQPQHF. In DNA form, the CDR3 reads TGTGCCAGCAGTTACTCGCAACAGGGCAATCAGCCCCAGCATTTT.

This clone was seen just once. This chain joins TRBV10-3 and TRBJ2-5; maybe TRBD2 (5 bases). Germline loops: CDR1 ENHRY, CDR2 SYGVKD. CDR3 length equals 13 residues. V gave up 7 bases and J gave up 3 bases, with 12 bases separating them. DNA for the CDR3: TGTGCCATCACTCCGGGAATGGAAGAGACCCAGTACTTC. It yields the protein CAITPGMEETQYF.

The chain recombines TRBV28 with TRBJ2-3; 10 positions match TRBD2. CDR3 length equals 20 residues. V shed 3 bases, J shed 2 bases, and the junction held 17 bases outside the gene matches. The germline gives CDR1 MDHEN, CDR2 SYDVKM. The CDR3 DNA reads as TGTGCCAGCAGTTTTCGATTAGTCGGGGCCAGCGGGAGGGCCACAGATACGCAGTATTTT. Encoded protein: CASSFRLVGASGRATDTQYF.

This clone was detected a few times. This chain links TRBV13 with TRBJ1-1; possible D gene TRBD1, 5 bases. The CDR3 runs to 20 residues. The germline V and J ends were trimmed by 6 bases and 4 bases, with 33 bases remaining between them. Germline lookup yields CDR1 PRHDT and CDR2 FYEKMQ (reference sequence). Here the CDR3 reads CASRSGTPSAGRGVRTEAFF. CDR3 bases: TGTGCCAGCAGGTCAGGTACCCCCTCCGCAGGGCGTGGGGTACGCACTGAAGCTTTCTTT.

This rearrangement joins TRBV27 to TRBJ2-7, with D maybe TRBD2 (6 bases). Trimming cost V 5 bases and J 7 bases, with 15 bases left between them. Germline values: CDR1 MNHEY, CDR2 SMNVEV (reference sequence). The CDR3 is 13 residues long. As DNA, the CDR3 is TGTGCCAGCAGTAGAAGTCCTGGAGGGGAGCAGTACGTC. Amino acids: CASSRSPGGEQYV.

This clone showed up just once. This chain joins TRBV6-1 and TRBJ1-1; 10 nucleotides line up with TRBD1. This CDR3 region has 15 residues. The germline gives CDR1 MNHNS, CDR2 SASEGT. V lost 8 bases, J lost 7 bases, and 13 bases stayed unmatched. CDR3 bases: TGTGCCAGCCTTCAACCGGGACAGGGGTCCCGTGAAGCTTTCTTT. Translating gives CASLQPGQGSREAFF.

The J gene is TRBJ1-2, the V gene TRBV4-1, with 7 bases that match TRBD1. CDR1 and CDR2 from the germline V gene are MGHRA and YSYEKL. Trimming removed 0 bases from V and 7 bases from J; junction bases left unmatched: 2. The CDR3 is 13 amino acids. DNA for the CDR3: TGCGCCAGCAGCCAAGAGCAGGGGGGTGGCTACACCTTC. This translates into CASSQEQGGGYTF.

The chain uses TRBV6-1 and TRBJ2-5; tentatively, D is TRBD1 (5 bases). The CDR3 runs 13 residues. Trimming left V 0 bases short and J 4 bases short, with 6 bases between. Germline CDR1 MNHNS, CDR2 SASEGT. The CDR3 protein is CASSEAGRETQYF. The CDR3 region has the DNA TGTGCCAGCAGTGAAGCGGGGCGAGAGACCCAGTACTTC.

Only a few counts were recorded for this clone. This rearrangement joins TRBV6-5 to TRBJ1-4, with TRBD1 identical over 8 bases. This CDR3 spans 14 amino acids. V lost 8 bases and J lost 4; bases outside the gene matches: 6. CDR1 is MNHEY, CDR2 SVGAGI, per germline. The CDR3 sequence: CASGRTGNNEKLFF. Here the CDR3 DNA reads TGTGCCAGCGGACGGACAGGGAATAATGAAAAACTGTTTTTT.

V usage is TRBV28 and J usage is TRBJ2-1; D is perhaps TRBD2 (5 bases). The CDR3 loop spans 14 amino acids. V was clipped by 5 bases and J by 4 bases, with 12 bases between them. In germline, CDR1 is MDHEN, CDR2 SYDVKM. In DNA, the CDR3 is TGTGCCAGCAGTAAAGTGGCGGGTTACAATGAGCAGTTCTTC. The encoded protein is CASSKVAGYNEQFF.

This rearrangement joins TRBV18 to TRBJ2-1, with 9 bases matching TRBD1. In germline, CDR1 is KGHSH, CDR2 LQKENI. The CDR3 totals 15 residues. Germline trimming cut 0 bases from V and 7 bases from J; bases unmatched to any gene: 4. The CDR3 loop reads CASSPPGTGWNEQFF. CDR3 DNA sequence: TGTGCCAGCTCACCACCAGGGACAGGGTGGAATGAGCAGTTCTTC.

This clone was detected a few times. Written as DNA, the CDR3 is TGTGCCAGCAGTGTGGAGGTGAACACTGAAGCTTTCTTT. Translated: CASSVEVNTEAFF. The chain combines TRBV6-4 with TRBJ1-1; unclear D gene. V lost 4 bases and J 0 bases, leaving 6 bases between the germline ends. In germline, CDR1 is MRHNA, CDR2 SNTAGT. The CDR3 runs to 13 residues.

This clone was found once. The gene calls are TRBV7-2 and TRBJ2-7; possibly TRBD2 for D (5 bases). Germline V gene data show CDR1 as SGHTA and CDR2 as FQGNSA. The CDR3 is 13 amino acids. V gave up 4 bases and J gave up 4 bases, with 11 bases separating them. The CDR3: CASSWGAGYEQYV. The CDR3 nucleotides read TGTGCCAGCAGCTGGGGAGCCGGGTACGAGCAGTACGTC.

The gene calls are TRBV7-9 and TRBJ2-1, with 11 bases that match TRBD2. The germline gives CDR1 SEHNR, CDR2 FQNEAQ (reference sequence). The junction had 7 bases not matched to a gene; V was cut back by 2 bases and J by 7 bases. The CDR3 has 16 amino acids. For the CDR3, the DNA is TGTGCCAGCAGCTTAACACGCTGGACTAGCGGGAATGAGCAGTTCTTC. Translation gives CASSLTRWTSGNEQFF.

The chain recombines TRBV6-1 with TRBJ2-1; D may be TRBD1 (7 bases). Germline CDR1 and CDR2: MNHNS and SASEGT. V dropped 10 bases and J dropped 1 base, with 11 bases sitting between them. The CDR3 has 13 residues. CDR3 protein: CATTGRSYNEQFF. Written as DNA, the CDR3 is TGTGCCACGACAGGGAGGTCCTACAATGAGCAGTTCTTC.

The chain combines TRBV28 with TRBJ2-1; a possible D gene is TRBD1 (6 bases). CDR3 length: 15 amino acids. Trimming cost V 6 bases and J 8 bases, with 20 bases left between them. Germline V gene sequence: CDR1 MDHEN, CDR2 SYDVKM. Here the CDR3 reads CASSTYRDGSDEQFF. The CDR3 nucleotides are TGTGCCAGCAGCACATACAGGGATGGAAGCGATGAGCAGTTCTTC.

The chain is built from TRBV19 and TRBJ1-4; no reliable D call. The CDR3 is made up of 14 amino acids. Trimming pared 9 bases from V and 0 bases from J, leaving 11 bases between. Germline assignment: CDR1 LNHDA and CDR2 SQIVND (reference sequence). CDR3 protein: CASKTDTTNEKLFF. The CDR3 coding sequence is TGTGCCAGCAAAACCGACACAACTAATGAAAAACTGTTTTTT.

This sequence joins TRBV6-1 and TRBJ1-4, with TRBD1 matching 7 bases. In germline, CDR1 is MNHNS, CDR2 SASEGT. Losses at the gene ends were 6 bases for V and 1 base for J; bases not matched to a gene: 5. The CDR3 length is 15 residues. CDR3 coding DNA: TGTGCCAGCAGGGGACAGTTCGAAACTAATGAAAAACTGTTTTTT. This encodes CASRGQFETNEKLFF.

The genes are TRBV28 and TRBJ2-7, with 11 bases that match TRBD1. The CDR3 consists of 12 residues. J was trimmed by 2 bases and V by 10 bases; bases with no gene match: 1. CDR1 and CDR2 (germline): MDHEN, SYDVKM. The CDR3 DNA reads TGTGCCACGGACAGGGGGCCCTACGAGCAGTACTTC. Translating it yields CATDRGPYEQYF.